This TCR beta chain was found in a study of blood T cell repertoires in COVID-19 (dated by TCRdb to the early 2020s). Regarding the complete study: Collaborator samples came from the United States, Italy and Spain and covered acute and convalescent phases of COVID-19. The prospective study material was composed of cDNA or gDNA derived from T cells, B-cell-depleted T cells, or PBMCs. The repertoires were made available in a free public database intended to serve as a resource for research on the immune response to SARS-CoV-2. HLA class I and class II types, where available, came from metadata supplied by the sample provider rather than from assay-based typing. Samples came from the ongoing ImmuneRACE study (first 160 participants) plus 1,254 subjects from 6 global collaborators. Nearly every sample came with metadata listing a de-identified subject ID, COVID-19 status, age in years and sex. Subjects who had been exposed to COVID-19, were actively infected with it, or had recovered from it provided the deeply sampled blood TCRbeta repertoires that made up the dataset. On the study overall, not on this receptor specifically: The quantity of clinical and demographic metadata differed by source and by participant and was supplied without curation.

A note on this clone: This clone's antigen is unknown. One base away there is no much larger clone; base qualities are not given.

TCRbeta CDR3 regions were amplified from genomic DNA by means of the immunoSEQ Assay, a bias-controlled multiplex PCR. The authors' analysis ran thus. The number of nucleated cells in each sample was estimated by amplification of reference gene primers within the assay. To quantify the absolute abundance of each unique TCRbeta CDR3 rearrangement, sequence reads were collapsed and filtered. For each sample, productive Simpson clonality was calculated as the square root of Simpson's diversity index across productive rearrangements. TCRdb carries this immuneACCESS record with in-frame sequences only. Its versions omit some clonotypes, under half of them owing to an unresolved V gene in the studies checked, with the rest unexplained. That table supplies the V and J calls and clone size; D and trimming were determined from the DNA. The sample table shows around 700,000 clones, and approximately 90% are seen once. The ten largest clones take up 0.2% to 0.3% of the sample.

The collaborating institutions used their own protocols to collect whole blood in K2EDTA tubes. For TCRbeta analysis, collaborator samples were shipped as frozen whole blood, as isolated PBMCs, or as DNA extracted from either sample type. The germline V gene encodes CDR1 LGHNA and CDR2 YNFKEQ. The CDR3 holds 17 amino acids from the cysteine to the phenylalanine. CDR3 DNA only is kept here, 51 bases in frame from base 1. Germline trimming: 4 bases from V, 0 bases from J; junction bases outside gene matches: 9. The clonotype originates from a woman between 18 and 29 years old with acute or convalescent COVID-19. The rearranged segments are TRBV4-2 and TRBJ1-3; the junction holds 7 bases that match TRBD1. The sequenced sample consisted of peripheral blood. The DNA reads TGTGCCAGCAGCCTTATTTCCGCAGGGGGCTCTGGAAACACCATATATTTT. Translated, it reads CASSLISAGGSGNTIYF.